The T cell receptor (beta chain) under discussion was sequenced for a study of early T cells in non-severe SARS-CoV-2 infection. Study-wide context: Sequencing used unsorted whole-blood bulk RNA, so chains lack pairing.

Unique molecular identifier tags were affixed to discrete cDNA molecules. TCRdb reprocessed the 5' RACE reads via MiXCR and lists one record per CDR3 protein. The data contain roughly 20,000 distinct CDR3 sequences, 4% of them singletons. The sample holds many counts of this clonotype. Its target is unknown. The CDR3 is made up of 11 amino acids. Germline CDR1 and CDR2: GTSNPN and SVGIG (reference sequence). V was trimmed by 8 bases and J by 4 bases, leaving 11 bases between them. Study-wide points: Using VDJdb, the matching emphasized anti-spike CD8 responses while missing private and CD4 specificities.

The chain couples TRBV30 to TRBJ1-2; D is ambiguous. This clonotype was obtained from an adult who was a healthcare worker with PCR-confirmed SARS-CoV-2 infection or an uninfected control (not recorded which). Sample: whole blood. The CDR3 nucleotides are TGTGCCATGGTCCCCCTCTATGGCTACACCTTC. It translates to CAMVPLYGYTF.